Presented here are 26 T cell receptor beta chains from one specimen sequenced in a study of T cells after posttransplantation cyclophosphamide. Profiling relied on immunoSEQ multiplex PCR, and the TCRdb table lists in-frame clones only, not all of them. The sample has 25,000 to 35,000 clones, roughly 85% seen once. The sample consisted of PBMCs. The receptor source for this set is a man in his forties or fifties.

V gene TRBV9 combines with J gene TRBJ1-3, with 8 positions matching TRBD1. The CDR3 length is 15 residues. Germline lookup yields CDR1 SGDLS and CDR2 YYNGEE. V shed 2 bases and J 4 bases; nucleotides not matched to a gene: 5. The CDR3 sequence: CASSVMDRAGNTIYF. Written as DNA, the CDR3 is TGTGCCAGCAGCGTTATGGACAGGGCCGGAAACACCATATATTTT.

The V call is TRBV28, the J call TRBJ2-5; D call uncertain. The closer fit of TRBJ2-7 to the DNA end suggests the J call may be wrong. The CDR3 is 12 residues long. The germline gives CDR1 MDHEN, CDR2 SYDVKM. The CDR3 protein is CASSFLGYEQYF. In nucleotides, the CDR3 is TGTGCCAGCAGTTTTCTGGGCTACGAGCAGTACTTC.

The chain employs TRBV7-3 and TRBJ2-1, with D perhaps TRBD1 (6 bases). Trimming stripped 3 bases from V and 5 bases from J, with 8 bases between. From germline, CDR1 is SGHTA and CDR2 FQGTGA. The CDR3 contains 13 residues. CDR3 region: CASSLDSDNEQFF. The CDR3 bases are TGTGCCAGCAGCTTGGACAGCGACAATGAGCAGTTCTTC.

This chain uses TRBV7-3 with TRBJ2-7; D perhaps matches TRBD1 (6 bases). The germline V gene encodes CDR1 SGHTA and CDR2 FQGTGA. The CDR3 has 14 residues. V lost 5 bases to trimming and J lost 3 bases, with 14 bases between them. The CDR3 region is CASSLARGIYEQYF. CDR3 in DNA: TGTGCCAGCAGCCTAGCCAGGGGCATCTACGAGCAGTACTTC.

The J gene is TRBJ1-1, the V gene TRBV6-1; D unclear. Germline values: CDR1 MNHNS, CDR2 SASEGT. There are 12 residues in the CDR3. V gave up 11 bases and J gave up 3 bases, with 13 bases separating them. The CDR3 reads CASCGSHTEAFF. The DNA of the CDR3 is TGTGCCTCCTGCGGGAGTCACACTGAAGCTTTCTTT.

The gene calls are TRBV6-6 and TRBJ2-7; D may be TRBD2 (5 bases). CDR1 and CDR2 (germline): MNHNY, SVGAGI (reference sequence). Trimming took 5 bases from V and 2 from J, leaving 7 bases between them. The CDR3 covers 12 residues. This CDR3 is CASSPLAYEQYF. The CDR3 DNA reads TGTGCCAGCAGTCCACTAGCCTACGAGCAGTACTTC.

The genes are TRBV10-2 and TRBJ1-5; 9 bases line up with TRBD1. The CDR3 runs 16 residues. From germline, CDR1 is WSHSY and CDR2 SAAADI. Losses at the gene ends were 4 bases for V and 6 bases for J; bases not matched to a gene: 10. The DNA of the CDR3 is TGCGCCAGCAGTGTTTTAGGGCCGGGACAGGGTCAGCCCCAGCATTTT. Amino acids: CASSVLGPGQGQPQHF.

The V call is TRBV7-2, the J call TRBJ1-1; D is undetermined. The V gene lost 8 bases and the J gene lost 0 bases, with 19 bases spanning the gap. The CDR3 sequence is 16 residues long. Germline assignment: CDR1 SGHTA and CDR2 FQGNSA. CDR3 sequence (DNA): TGTGCCAGCGGGAGCGGAGTATGGAAGATGAACACTGAAGCTTTCTTT. The encoded protein is CASGSGVWKMNTEAFF.

V is TRBV19 and J is TRBJ1-5; TRBD1 might be the D (6 bases). Trimming stripped 4 bases from V and 5 bases from J, with 12 bases between. The CDR3 loop spans 14 amino acids. The V gene's germline CDR1 is LNHDA and CDR2 SQIVND (reference sequence). In DNA, the CDR3 is TGTGCCAGTAGTAAGAGGGACAACTATCAGCCCCAGCATTTT. Its protein is CASSKRDNYQPQHF.

The rearrangement uses TRBV7-6 and TRBJ2-3, with 10 bases fitting TRBD2. There are 16 residues in the CDR3. V was pared by 3 bases and J by 4 bases, with 7 bases of the junction left unmatched. CDR1 SGHVS and CDR2 FNYEAQ come from the germline V gene. The CDR3 DNA follows: TGTGCCAGCAGCTTCACGGTTAGCGGGAGGCCAGATACGCAGTATTTT. Protein product: CASSFTVSGRPDTQYF.

This chain uses TRBV27 with TRBJ2-3, with unresolved D. Deletions cut 6 bases from V and 6 bases from J, with 10 bases between. The CDR3 has 12 amino acids. In germline, CDR1 is MNHEY, CDR2 SMNVEV (reference sequence). The CDR3 region has the DNA TGTGCCAGCAGCTTCCTGAGGGATACGCAGTATTTT. Its translation: CASSFLRDTQYF.

V gene TRBV30 combines with J gene TRBJ2-1, with 14 nucleotides matching TRBD2. Germline CDR1 GTSNPN, CDR2 SVGIG (reference sequence). The CDR3 has 18 amino acids. V lost 2 bases to trimming and J lost 9 bases; unmatched junction nucleotides: 15. CDR3 sequence reads: CAWSLAWGLAGAAGEQFF. CDR3 nucleotides: TGTGCCTGGAGTCTGGCTTGGGGACTAGCGGGAGCGGCGGGTGAGCAGTTCTTC.

The V gene is TRBV30, the J gene TRBJ2-7; D possibly corresponds to TRBD2 (6 bases). The CDR3 covers 15 residues. Germline V CDR1 and CDR2: GTSNPN, SVGIG (reference sequence). The V and J ends lost 2 bases and 7 bases respectively, with 21 bases between them. CDR3 coding DNA: TGTGCCTGGAGTCCCTCTTCAAGATCTGGGGGGGAGCAGTACTTC. Translated: CAWSPSSRSGGEQYF.

The chain recombines TRBV5-1 with TRBJ1-2; 9 bases match TRBD1. The CDR3 covers 15 residues. Germline assignment: CDR1 SGHRS and CDR2 YFSETQ. Trimming cost V 2 bases and J 7 bases; bases outside gene matches: 9. CDR3 DNA: TGCGCCAGCAGCTTAGGCCCGGGACAGGGAGCTGGCTACACCTTC. Amino acids: CASSLGPGQGAGYTF.

The V gene is TRBV6-5, the J gene TRBJ2-7, with D possibly TRBD2 on 7 matching bases. The V gene's germline CDR1 is MNHEY and CDR2 SVGAGI. The CDR3 length is 14 residues. V was pared by 6 bases and J by 1 base, with 13 bases between. CDR3 residues: CASRQAGASYEQYF. In DNA form, the CDR3 reads TGTGCCAGCAGACAGGCGGGGGCTTCCTACGAGCAGTACTTC.

This sequence joins TRBV7-2 and TRBJ1-2, with 8 positions matching TRBD1. The CDR3 runs 14 residues. J gave up 4 bases and V 2 bases, and 3 bases lay outside the gene matches. CDR1 is SGHTA and CDR2 is FQGNSA in the germline V gene. The CDR3, as DNA: TGTGCCAGCAGCTTATGGACAGGGACCTATGGCTACACCTTC. Protein product: CASSLWTGTYGYTF.

J is TRBJ1-3 and V is TRBV5-4, with a tentative D call TRBD1 (6 bases). The CDR3 totals 14 residues. The V gene lost 2 bases and the J gene lost 4 bases, with 10 bases spanning the gap. Germline loops: CDR1 SGHNT, CDR2 YYREEE (reference sequence). CDR3 amino acids: CASSLQGDGNTIYF. Written as DNA, the CDR3 is TGTGCCAGCAGCTTACAGGGTGACGGAAACACCATATATTTT.

The chain recombines TRBV10-3 with TRBJ2-7; TRBD1 is a possible D gene (6 bases). Deletions cut 7 bases from V and 4 bases from J, with 17 bases between. This CDR3 comprises 14 residues. Germline V gene data show CDR1 as ENHRY and CDR2 as SYGVKD. The CDR3 loop reads CAIMGSQGPYEQYF. The CDR3 bases are TGTGCCATCATGGGGTCTCAGGGGCCATACGAGCAGTACTTC.

This clone was seen once. The chain uses TRBV9 and TRBJ2-1; 8 nucleotides line up with TRBD1. This CDR3 spans 16 amino acids. Looked up from germline, CDR1 is SGDLS and CDR2 is YYNGEE. V was pared by 0 bases and J by 5 bases, with 7 bases of the junction left unmatched. CDR3 region: CASSVAVDRGNNEQFF. CDR3 nucleotides: TGTGCCAGCAGCGTAGCTGTCGACAGGGGCAACAATGAGCAGTTCTTC.

A note on this clone: Germline and junction disagree at one end, which may indicate a read error. V and J are TRBV29-1 and TRBJ1-4, with 8 bases fitting TRBD1. Germline V gene sequence: CDR1 SQVTM, CDR2 ANQGSEA. The CDR3 length is 11 residues. The CDR3 DNA follows: TGCAGCGTTCGTCCGGGGGGACAGGTAGTTTTT. It is translated as CSVRPGGQVVF.

In this sample, this clone turned up a few times. The chain has TRBV7-9 and TRBJ1-1; D gene uncertain. V lost 4 bases, J lost 0 bases, and 6 bases lay in between. This CDR3 comprises 13 residues. Per the germline V gene, CDR1 is SEHNR and CDR2 is FQNEAQ (reference sequence). The CDR3 is CASSSFMNTEAFF. The CDR3 DNA reads as TGTGCCAGCAGCTCCTTTATGAACACTGAAGCTTTCTTT.

The chain links TRBV5-4 to TRBJ2-6; 7 bases are shared with TRBD2. The CDR3 contains 19 residues. The ends lost 4 bases at V and 0 bases at J; junction bases unmatched: 13. Germline values: CDR1 SGHNT, CDR2 YYREEE (reference sequence). In nucleotides, the CDR3 is TGTGCCAGCAGCCAAGAGGGCCGGGGGGTAAACTCTGGGGCCAACGTCCTGACTTTC. Residues: CASSQEGRGVNSGANVLTF.

This clone was observed a single time. The chain is built from TRBV6-1 and TRBJ1-5, with D possibly TRBD1 on 5 matching bases. This CDR3 has 14 amino acids. Per germline, CDR1 MNHNS and CDR2 SASEGT. Trimming removed 8 bases from V and 7 bases from J, with 18 bases in between. CDR3 region: CASLLAGPGQPQHF. The CDR3 DNA is TGTGCCAGCTTATTAGCAGGGCCAGGACAGCCCCAGCATTTT.

This sequence joins TRBV5-4 and TRBJ1-1, with 9 positions matching TRBD1. Trimming took 6 bases from V and 6 from J; bases not matched to a gene: 12. CDR1 and CDR2 (germline): SGHNT, YYREEE (reference sequence). The CDR3 sequence is 15 residues long. The CDR3 region has the DNA TGTGCCAGCACCCTAGGGGGGACAGGGTGGGCTGAAGCTTTCTTT. It translates to CASTLGGTGWAEAFF.

This clone was observed a single time. V and J are TRBV14 and TRBJ1-2; D unresolved. The CDR3 sequence is 13 residues long. Germline V gives CDR1 SGHDN, CDR2 FVKESK. V was trimmed by 1 base and J by 3 bases, leaving 6 bases between them. This CDR3 reads CASSQAGYYGYTF. The DNA of the CDR3 is TGTGCCAGCAGCCAAGCGGGGTACTATGGCTACACCTTC.

The rearrangement links TRBV19 to TRBJ1-5; TRBD1 agrees at 8 bases. The better agreement between TRBJ2-3 and the DNA end casts doubt on the J call. The CDR3 has 14 amino acids. Germline-derived CDR1 and CDR2 are LNHDA and SQIVND (reference sequence). Written as DNA, the CDR3 is TGTGCGACGCAGGGGGCAAGGGGCAATCAGCCCCAGTATTTT. Protein sequence: CATQGARGNQPQYF.